Listed here are 28 T cell receptor beta chains from one sample, sequenced in a study of early T cells in non-severe SARS-CoV-2 infection. TCRdb called the 5' RACE reads again in MiXCR, with one record for every CDR3 protein. The data hold tens of thousands of distinct CDR3 sequences, with roughly 8.8% observed a single time. Sequencing used whole blood. These receptors were taken from an adult who was a healthcare worker with PCR-confirmed SARS-CoV-2 infection or an uninfected control (not recorded which).

The rearrangement joins TRBV10-3 to TRBJ2-7; 9 bases are a match to TRBD1. Germline CDR1 reads ENHRY; CDR2 reads SYGVKD. This CDR3 spans 14 amino acids. Trimming took 4 bases from V and 1 from J; bases not matched to a gene: 2. CDR3: CAISGGQGSYEQYF. The CDR3 region has the DNA TGTGCCATCAGTGGGGGACAGGGATCCTACGAGCAGTACTTC.

The chain recombines TRBV3-1 with TRBJ1-3; possible D gene TRBD1, 6 bases. The CDR3 consists of 15 residues. CDR1 LGHDT and CDR2 YNNKEL come from the germline V gene (reference sequence). V lost 1 base and J 9 bases, leaving 16 bases between the germline ends. CDR3 coding DNA: TGTGCCAGCAGCCAAGGAATCTTTGGGGGCCTCACCATATATTTT. Its translation is CASSQGIFGGLTIYF.

This clonotype has more than one count but fewer than ten. The chain recombines TRBV4-1 with TRBJ2-7; D remains unclear. The germline V and J ends were trimmed by 1 base and 0 bases, with 13 bases remaining between them. CDR1 is MGHRA and CDR2 is YSYEKL in the germline V gene. The CDR3 consists of 16 residues. The CDR3 protein is CASSQAGPSSSYEQYF. In DNA, the CDR3 is TGCGCCAGCAGCCAAGCCGGGCCGTCCAGCTCCTACGAGCAGTACTTC.

A few counts support this clonotype. V and J are TRBV12-5 and TRBJ1-3; 8 bases are a match to TRBD1. The CDR3 sequence is 16 residues long. Looked up from germline, CDR1 is LGHNT and CDR2 is FRNRAP. Germline trimming cut 5 bases from V and 7 bases from J; bases unmatched to any gene: 13. Here the CDR3 DNA reads TGTGCTAGTGGTCCGCACCAGGACAGGGCAGATAACACCATATATTTT. Translating gives CASGPHQDRADNTIYF.

This clonotype was seen repeatedly, ten times or more. This chain uses TRBV29-1 with TRBJ2-3; 7 nucleotides agree with TRBD1. This CDR3 is 13 amino acids long. V lost 7 bases, J lost 2 bases, and 6 bases stayed unmatched. Germline loops: CDR1 SQVTM, CDR2 ANQGSEA. This chain's CDR3 is CSGGQDLTDTQYF. The DNA for the CDR3 is TGCAGCGGTGGACAGGACCTCACAGATACGCAGTATTTT.

This rearrangement joins TRBV6-5 to TRBJ1-5; D uncertain. Germline V gene sequence: CDR1 MNHEY, CDR2 SVGAGI. The CDR3 extends over 11 amino acids. Trimming pared 6 bases from V and 15 bases from J, leaving 15 bases between. Here the CDR3 DNA reads TGTGCCAGCAGCGAAGGGCGGGTTTGGCATTTT. Translation: CASSEGRVWHF.

This clonotype was recorded many times. The J gene is TRBJ2-3, the V gene TRBV25-1; TRBD2 is a possible D gene (6 bases). Trimming left V 8 bases short and J 2 bases short, with 11 bases between. This CDR3 spans 13 amino acids. Germline V gene lookup returns CDR1 MGHDK and CDR2 SYGVNS. CDR3 sequence (DNA): TGTGCCAGCCCATGGGAGGTCACAGATACGCAGTATTTT. It yields the protein CASPWEVTDTQYF.

The chain is built from TRBV2 and TRBJ1-2, with TRBD1 as a possible D gene (5 bases). The V gene's germline CDR1 is SNHLY and CDR2 FYNNEI. V was cut by 4 bases and J by 2 bases, with 14 bases left in between. The CDR3 extends over 15 amino acids. CDR3 bases: TGTGCCAGCAGTGGGAACACAGGACGGAACTATGGCTACACCTTC. Residues: CASSGNTGRNYGYTF.

Ten or more counts support this clonotype. This chain uses TRBV24-1 with TRBJ2-2, with unresolved D. Trimming pared 2 bases from V and 10 bases from J, leaving 13 bases between. This CDR3 spans 14 amino acids. Germline CDR1 reads KGHDR; CDR2 reads SFDVKD. The chain's CDR3 is CATSDSINTAELFF. In DNA form, the CDR3 reads TGTGCCACCAGTGATTCAATTAATACTGCGGAGCTGTTTTTT.

This clonotype occurred many times. The chain has TRBV12-3 or TRBV12-4 and TRBJ1-6; D gene ambiguous. Deletions cut 6 bases from V and 1 base from J, with 10 bases between. This CDR3 is built from 15 residues. The CDR3 loop is CASRISESYNSPLHF. CDR3 DNA: TGTGCCAGCAGGATCAGCGAATCCTATAATTCACCCCTCCACTTT.

This clonotype was detected many times. The rearrangement joins TRBV5-6 to TRBJ1-2, with TRBD1 matching 8 bases. The CDR3 contains 15 residues. CDR1 SGHDT and CDR2 YYEEEE come from the germline V gene. Trimming removed 0 bases from V and 8 bases from J; junction bases left unmatched: 9. The CDR3 nucleotides read TGTGCCAGCAGCTTGGATCCCCAGGGGGCTGAAGGCTACACCTTC. This codes for CASSLDPQGAEGYTF.

This clonotype was detected ten times or more. This sequence joins TRBV30 and TRBJ2-2; D unclear. With 8 bases removed from V and 0 bases from J, the gap between germline ends came to 7 bases. CDR1 GTSNPN and CDR2 SVGIG come from the germline V gene (reference sequence). The CDR3 runs to 12 residues. The CDR3 DNA reads TGTGCCAGCCTAGCGAACACCGGGGAGCTGTTTTTT. This sequence encodes CASLANTGELFF.

This clonotype was observed a few times. The rearrangement links TRBV29-1 to TRBJ2-3; the match to TRBD2 covers 9 bases. The CDR3 loop spans 12 amino acids. V lost 4 bases and J lost 6; bases outside the gene matches: 2. CDR1 is SQVTM, CDR2 ANQGSEA, per germline. The CDR3 protein is CSVGLAEDTQYF. CDR3 DNA sequence: TGCAGCGTTGGACTAGCGGAGGATACGCAGTATTTT.

This clonotype was seen many times. DNA for the CDR3: TGTGCCAGCAGTACCGGGACAGGGGTTAGACATGAGCAGTTCTTC. This encodes CASSTGTGVRHEQFF. J is TRBJ2-1 and V is TRBV2, with TRBD1 matching over 10 bases. The trim removed 5 bases at V and 8 bases at J, leaving 9 bases unmatched. This CDR3 has 15 amino acids. Per germline, CDR1 SNHLY and CDR2 FYNNEI.

This clonotype was recorded only once. CDR3 in amino acids: CATSDQDTYTGELFF. The CDR3 DNA sequence: TGTGCCACCAGTGACCAGGACACCTACACCGGGGAGCTGTTTTTT. The gene calls are TRBV24-1 and TRBJ2-2; D possibly corresponds to TRBD1 (5 bases). Germline V gene lookup returns CDR1 KGHDR and CDR2 SFDVKD. V lost 4 bases and J 3 bases, leaving 11 bases between the germline ends. The CDR3 is 15 amino acids.

Turning to this clonotype: Being one base from a much bigger clone, this may be a read error. V usage is TRBV6-6 and J usage is TRBJ2-7; perhaps TRBD1 as D (5 bases). CDR1 and CDR2 from the germline V gene are MNHNY and SVGAGI (reference sequence). CDR3 size: 15 residues. V was shortened by 0 bases and J by 5 bases, with 14 bases between the two germline ends. This CDR3 is CASSYSITGIDEQYF. CDR3 coding DNA: TGTGCCAGCAGTTACTCGATAACAGGTATCGACGAGCAGTACTTC.

In this sample, this clonotype turned up a few times. The chain has TRBV7-8 and TRBJ1-5, with D possibly TRBD1 on 6 matching bases. V lost 1 base, J lost 6 bases, and 22 bases lay in between. Germline CDR1 SGHVS, CDR2 FQNEAQ. The CDR3 extends over 18 amino acids. In DNA form, the CDR3 reads TGTGCCAGCAGCTTAGAGTTCTTTGGGGGGGCGGCAGTTCAGCCCCAGCATTTT. Protein product: CASSLEFFGGAAVQPQHF.

This clonotype was picked up a small number of times. This chain uses TRBV5-1 with TRBJ2-3, with 13 bases aligning to TRBD2. The V segment lost 4 bases and the J segment 5 bases; nucleotides outside the gene matches: 10. The germline V gene encodes CDR1 SGHRS and CDR2 YFSETQ. The CDR3 runs 17 residues. For the CDR3, the DNA is TGCGCCAGCAGCCTGAACCCGGGACTAGCGGGAAGAGATACGCAGTATTTT. Translating gives CASSLNPGLAGRDTQYF.

The V call is TRBV19, the J call TRBJ1-2; 11 bases are a match to TRBD1. The ends lost 7 bases at V and 5 bases at J; junction bases unmatched: 6. Germline V CDR1 and CDR2: LNHDA, SQIVND (reference sequence). This CDR3 is 14 amino acids long. The CDR3 DNA sequence: TGTGCCAGTAACTCCGGACAGGGGGCGTATGGCTACACCTTC. Translating gives CASNSGQGAYGYTF.

The table lists this clonotype with a few counts. The gene calls are TRBV20-1 and TRBJ1-2; D is undetermined. There are 14 residues in the CDR3. V was trimmed by 5 bases and J by 7 bases, leaving 20 bases between them. Germline CDR1 is DFQATT and CDR2 is SNEGSKA (reference sequence). The CDR3 bases are TGCAGTGCTCCGACGAACCCAGACGCGGGTGGCTACACCTTC. It translates to CSAPTNPDAGGYTF.

V gene TRBV12-3 or TRBV12-4 combines with J gene TRBJ2-5, with D maybe TRBD1 (5 bases). The CDR3 has 13 amino acids. V was cut by 3 bases and J by 4 bases, with 9 bases left in between. CDR3 amino acids: CASSFLRVETQYF. The CDR3 region has the DNA TGTGCCAGCAGTTTTCTCAGGGTAGAGACCCAGTACTTC.

The chain employs TRBV5-6 and TRBJ2-1, with no clear D. Germline CDR1 is SGHDT and CDR2 is YYEEEE. The CDR3 has 12 residues. The V end lost 4 bases, the J end lost 9 bases, and 11 bases lay between the germline ends. CDR3 protein: CASSISDVEQFF. The CDR3 DNA sequence: TGTGCCAGCAGCATTAGTGATGTTGAGCAGTTCTTC. The full variable domain, rest sourced from reference TRBV5-6 and TRBJ2-1, is DAGVTQSPTHLIKTRGQQVTLRCSPKSGHDTVSWYQQALGQGPQFIFQYYEEEERQRGNFPDRFSGHQFPNYSSELNVNALLLGDSALYLCASSISDVEQFFGPGTRLTVL.

The chain has TRBV6-5 and TRBJ2-3, with TRBD1 matching 7 bases. The junction had 8 bases not matched to a gene; V was cut back by 4 bases and J by 1 base. The V gene's germline CDR1 is MNHEY and CDR2 SVGAGI. This CDR3 is built from 16 residues. CDR3 in amino acids: CASSSLRTGGTDTQYF. The CDR3 DNA reads as TGTGCCAGCAGTTCCCTGCGGACAGGCGGCACAGATACGCAGTATTTT.

The V and J genes are TRBV24-1 and TRBJ2-5, with 8 bases lining up with TRBD2. CDR1 and CDR2 from the germline V gene are KGHDR and SFDVKD. CDR3 length equals 16 residues. V lost 6 bases, J lost 2 bases, and 10 bases stayed unmatched. The CDR3 DNA reads as TGTGCCACCAGTACTGGCCCGGCTAGCGGGCAAGAGACCCAGTACTTC. This translates into CATSTGPASGQETQYF.

Comments on this clonotype: Being one base from a much bigger clone, this may be a read error. The CDR3 DNA reads TGCAGTGCTAGAGGGGGATCCTTTGTCGAGCAGTACTTC. This encodes CSARGGSFVEQYF. This rearrangement joins TRBV20-1 to TRBJ2-7; the D is unclear. CDR3 length equals 13 residues. In germline, CDR1 is DFQATT, CDR2 SNEGSKA (reference sequence). The V gene lost 1 base and the J gene lost 6 bases, with 13 bases spanning the gap.

J is TRBJ1-6 and V is TRBV6-1; a weak D match, TRBD1 (5 bases). Looked up from germline, CDR1 is MNHNS and CDR2 is SASEGT. The CDR3 is 14 residues long. V dropped 2 bases and J dropped 10 bases, with 12 bases sitting between them. CDR3 amino acids: CASSETGEMSPLHF. The CDR3 DNA is TGTGCCAGCAGTGAAACGGGGGAAATGTCACCCCTCCACTTT.

This clonotype was seen at least ten times. The V and J genes are TRBV15 and TRBJ2-5; maybe TRBD2 (6 bases). Germline V CDR1 and CDR2: LNHNV, YYDKDF (reference sequence). Trimming took off 7 bases at V and 1 base at J, with 16 bases between the two ends. The CDR3 consists of 15 residues. The CDR3 protein is CATNPGAEIQETQYF. The CDR3 region has the DNA TGTGCCACCAACCCGGGAGCGGAAATCCAAGAGACCCAGTACTTC. The full variable domain, its missing parts supplied by reference TRBV15 and TRBJ2-5, is DAMVIQNPRYQVTQFGKPVTLSCSQTLNHNVMYWYQQKSSQAPKLLFHYYDKDFNNEADTPDNFQSRRPNTSFCFLDIRSPGLGDTAMYLCATNPGAEIQETQYFGPGTRLLVL.

There are a few counts of this clonotype. This chain joins TRBV4-1 and TRBJ2-5; D is undetermined. Trimming removed 0 bases at V and 6 bases at J, with 14 bases between. Germline-derived CDR1 and CDR2 are MGHRA and YSYEKL. The CDR3 contains 15 residues. The CDR3 coding sequence is TGCGCCAGCAGCCAAGATGAGAGGAATGGGAAGACCCAGTACTTC. Amino acid sequence: CASSQDERNGKTQYF.